What follows are 28 T cell receptor beta chains derived from one specimen sequenced in a study of blood T cell repertoires in COVID-19. The data were produced by immunoSEQ multiplex PCR, yet TCRdb's version contains in-frame clones alone and is incomplete. The table shows about 360,000 clones, with roughly 87% occurring only once. The material sequenced was PBMCs or T cells enriched from blood (not recorded which). Every receptor here comes from a woman between 40 and 55 years old with acute COVID-19.

The chain links TRBV19 to TRBJ1-3; D call uncertain. Germline-derived CDR1 and CDR2 are LNHDA and SQIVND (reference sequence). CDR3 length: 15 amino acids. Trimming took off 1 base at V and 0 bases at J, with 7 bases between the two ends. The CDR3 DNA reads TGTGCCAGTAGTATAGTCGTAAACTCTGGAAACACCATATATTTT. Its protein product is CASSIVVNSGNTIYF.

The rearrangement uses TRBV9 and TRBJ2-3, with 11 nucleotides matching TRBD2. This CDR3 has 16 residues. After removal of 3 bases from V and 3 bases from J, the junction contained 6 bases not matched to a gene. The germline V gene encodes CDR1 SGDLS and CDR2 YYNGEE. This CDR3 reads CASSARLAGSTDTQYF. The DNA of the CDR3 is TGTGCCAGCAGCGCTAGACTAGCGGGGTCTACAGATACGCAGTATTTT.

DNA of the CDR3: TGCGCCAGCAGCCAAGAGGGGGGGGCGCGCACAGATACGCAGTATTTT. Its protein is CASSQEGGARTDTQYF. This chain links TRBV4-1 with TRBJ2-3; a weak D match, TRBD2 (7 bases). The CDR3 is made up of 16 amino acids. Germline V lookup: CDR1 MGHRA, CDR2 YSYEKL. V was pared by 0 bases and J by 1 base, with 11 bases between.

This rearrangement joins TRBV4-1 to TRBJ2-3; weak D call: TRBD2 (6 bases). The length of the CDR3 is 15 residues. V lost 2 bases to trimming and J lost 2 bases, with 11 bases between them. The germline CDR1 and CDR2 sequences are MGHRA and YSYEKL. CDR3 DNA sequence: TGCGCCAGCAGCCAACAGCGGGCCTACACAGATACGCAGTATTTT. Amino acid sequence: CASSQQRAYTDTQYF.

The V call is TRBV14, the J call TRBJ2-5; the D gene is possibly TRBD2 (6 bases). In germline, CDR1 is SGHDN, CDR2 FVKESK. The germline V and J ends were trimmed by 2 bases and 1 base, with 11 bases remaining between them. The CDR3 spans 15 residues. CDR3 sequence (DNA): TGTGCCAGCAGCCAACATGGAGGGATCCAAGAGACCCAGTACTTC. This translates into CASSQHGGIQETQYF.

The V and J genes are TRBV29-1 and TRBJ2-1, with D unresolved. The CDR3 is 16 residues long. The germline CDR1 and CDR2 sequences are SQVTM and ANQGSEA. Between the trimmed V and J ends, which lost 1 base and 0 bases, there was a span of 13 bases. The CDR3 region is CSVEGPGSFSYNEQFF. In DNA form, the CDR3 reads TGCAGCGTTGAAGGTCCGGGTTCCTTCTCCTACAATGAGCAGTTCTTC.

This clone has just one count. The V gene is TRBV6-5, the J gene TRBJ2-3; 10 bases line up with TRBD2. The J segment lost 4 bases and the V segment lost 8 bases, leaving 3 bases of the junction unmatched. The CDR3 runs to 13 residues. The germline V gene has CDR1 MNHEY and CDR2 SVGAGI. The CDR3 loop reads CASGLAAPDTQYF. For the CDR3, the DNA is TGTGCCAGCGGACTAGCGGCCCCAGATACGCAGTATTTT.

The J gene is TRBJ1-5, the V gene TRBV2, with 7 nucleotides matching TRBD1. Germline CDR1 SNHLY, CDR2 FYNNEI. There are 13 residues in the CDR3. With 11 bases clipped from V and 2 bases from J, the junction kept 6 bases outside the gene matches. CDR3 coding DNA: TGTGCCGCGGCCGGGACAGGCAATCAGCCCCAGCATTTT. The encoded protein is CAAAGTGNQPQHF.

This clone was found many times. The genes are TRBV4-1 and TRBJ1-2; tentatively, D is TRBD1 (5 bases). Deletions cut 0 bases from V and 0 bases from J, with 8 bases between. Germline CDR1 reads MGHRA; CDR2 reads YSYEKL. The CDR3 spans 15 residues. The CDR3 DNA is TGCGCCAGCAGCCAAGAGGCAGGGACTAACTATGGCTACACCTTC. It yields the protein CASSQEAGTNYGYTF.

V and J are TRBV4-2 and TRBJ1-4, with 8 bases that match TRBD1. Germline V CDR1 and CDR2: LGHNA, YNFKEQ. The CDR3 length is 18 residues. V shed 3 bases and J 0 bases; nucleotides not matched to a gene: 9. The CDR3, as DNA: TGTGCCAGCAGCCAGGCTACAGGGGGGGGCGCAACTAATGAAAAACTGTTTTTT. Encoded protein: CASSQATGGGATNEKLFF.

The chain recombines TRBV6-7 with TRBJ2-3; the match to TRBD2 covers 10 bases. TRBV6-7 is an ORF, and what it does is uncertain. V lost 0 bases and J lost 1; bases outside the gene matches: 7. The CDR3 runs 18 residues. The CDR3 bases are TGTGCCAGCAGTTACTCCCCGGCCGGGACTAGCGGCACAGATACGCAGTATTTT. Its translation is CASSYSPAGTSGTDTQYF.

The rearrangement uses TRBV19 and TRBJ1-2; maybe TRBD1 (6 bases). Trimming stripped 8 bases from V and 4 bases from J, with 14 bases between. Germline V lookup: CDR1 LNHDA, CDR2 SQIVND (reference sequence). The CDR3 has 13 amino acids. The CDR3 bases are TGTGCCAGTGAGACAGGAAAGTTCTATGGCTACACCTTC. Translation: CASETGKFYGYTF.

The J gene is TRBJ1-2, the V gene TRBV5-4; 7 nucleotides align to TRBD1. The CDR3 has 14 residues. Germline V CDR1 and CDR2: SGHNT, YYREEE (reference sequence). V lost 5 bases to trimming and J lost 3 bases; unmatched junction nucleotides: 7. The DNA of the CDR3 is TGTGCCAGCAGACACGACAGGGCGGACTATGGCTACACCTTC. This sequence encodes CASRHDRADYGYTF.

As concerns this clone: The sample carries other DNA sequences with the same CDR3. The chain carries TRBV6-5 and TRBJ1-5, with D perhaps TRBD1 (5 bases). The V gene lost 7 bases and the J gene lost 0 bases, with 7 bases spanning the gap. Germline V gives CDR1 MNHEY, CDR2 SVGAGI. This CDR3 is 13 amino acids long. The DNA of the CDR3 is TGTGCCAGCACAAGGGGTAGCAATCAGCCCCAGCATTTT. Encoded protein: CASTRGSNQPQHF.

V and J are TRBV9 and TRBJ2-1; TRBD2 aligns across 7 bases. Trimming cost V 0 bases and J 0 bases; bases outside gene matches: 6. Germline-derived CDR1 and CDR2 are SGDLS and YYNGEE. This CDR3 spans 17 amino acids. In nucleotides, the CDR3 is TGTGCCAGCAGCGTAGATGGGCGGGGGACCTCCTACAATGAGCAGTTCTTC. It translates to CASSVDGRGTSYNEQFF.

The chain joins TRBV19 to TRBJ1-4; a weak D match, TRBD1 (5 bases). CDR1 and CDR2 (germline): LNHDA, SQIVND (reference sequence). The CDR3 is 16 amino acids. Trimming stripped 5 bases from V and 3 bases from J, with 16 bases between. CDR3 sequence: CASSAKGWGANEKLFF. The DNA of the CDR3 is TGTGCCAGTAGTGCCAAGGGGTGGGGTGCTAATGAAAAACTGTTTTTT.

The rearrangement links TRBV10-3 to TRBJ2-7; 16 nucleotides match TRBD2. Germline CDR1 is ENHRY and CDR2 is SYGVKD. The CDR3 length is 18 residues. J gave up 5 bases and V 6 bases, and 13 bases lay outside the gene matches. The CDR3 region has the DNA TGTGCCATCAGCCAACCGGGACTAGCGGGGGGGATCGATCACGAGCAGTACTTC. This translates into CAISQPGLAGGIDHEQYF.

Written as DNA, the CDR3 is TGTGCCAGCAGCGAGGGGTTGGGCGATGAGCAGTTCTTC. Amino acids: CASSEGLGDEQFF. This chain connects TRBV9 to TRBJ2-1; tentatively, D is TRBD1 (5 bases). The germline V gene encodes CDR1 SGDLS and CDR2 YYNGEE. There are 13 residues in the CDR3. Trimming took 3 bases from V and 8 from J, leaving 12 bases between them.

The chain uses TRBV29-1 and TRBJ2-5; 13 nucleotides match TRBD2. The V gene's germline CDR1 is SQVTM and CDR2 ANQGSEA. The CDR3 is made up of 14 amino acids. The J segment lost 14 bases and the V segment lost 2 bases, leaving 11 bases of the junction unmatched. This chain's CDR3 is CSVERGTSGAPLYF. CDR3 bases: TGCAGCGTTGAAAGAGGGACTAGCGGGGCCCCTCTCTACTTC.

The chain uses TRBV30 and TRBJ1-2; D is unclear. The ends were cut back, 2 bases at V and 4 bases at J, with 11 bases in the middle. The germline CDR1 and CDR2 sequences are GTSNPN and SVGIG (reference sequence). The CDR3 length is 13 residues. Written as DNA, the CDR3 is TGTGCCTGGAGTCATGCCGGGAGCTATGGCTACACCTTC. Its protein product is CAWSHAGSYGYTF.

This clone was seen just once. The CDR3 reads CSVGQGATEAFF. The CDR3 nucleotides read TGCAGCGTAGGACAGGGGGCAACTGAAGCTTTCTTT. V gene TRBV29-1 combines with J gene TRBJ1-1; the match to TRBD1 covers 11 bases. The length of the CDR3 is 12 residues. V trimming: 6 bases; J trimming: 5 bases; junction bases outside the gene matches: 2. CDR1 and CDR2 (germline): SQVTM, ANQGSEA.

J is TRBJ1-5 and V is TRBV10-3; a possible D gene is TRBD1 (6 bases). The CDR3 consists of 14 residues. Germline loops: CDR1 ENHRY, CDR2 SYGVKD. Trimming cost V 5 bases and J 4 bases, with 12 bases left between them. CDR3 amino acids: CAISPTDRNQPQHF. CDR3 coding DNA: TGTGCCATCAGTCCCACTGACAGGAATCAGCCCCAGCATTTT.

The chain employs TRBV29-1 and TRBJ1-3; a possible D gene is TRBD1 (5 bases). The germline V and J ends were trimmed by 4 bases and 3 bases, with 10 bases remaining between them. CDR3 length: 13 residues. CDR1 and CDR2 (germline): SQVTM, ANQGSEA. This CDR3 is CSVGGAGGNTIYF. The CDR3 nucleotides read TGCAGCGTTGGCGGGGCGGGTGGAAACACCATATATTTT.

The J gene is TRBJ2-7, the V gene TRBV5-6; D possibly corresponds to TRBD1 (5 bases). This CDR3 contains 16 residues. Germline V gene data show CDR1 as SGHDT and CDR2 as YYEEEE. Trimming cost V 1 base and J 2 bases, with 16 bases left between them. CDR3 sequence (DNA): TGTGCCAGCAGCTTGAGTCTGGACACATTCACCTACGAGCAGTACTTC. This codes for CASSLSLDTFTYEQYF.

This sequence joins TRBV20-1 and TRBJ2-3; no firm D call. The germline CDR1 and CDR2 sequences are DFQATT and SNEGSKA (reference sequence). Deletions cut 2 bases from V and 4 bases from J, with 4 bases between. This CDR3 has 11 residues. The DNA for the CDR3 is TGCAGTGCTAGATTCTCAGATACGCAGTATTTT. Protein product: CSARFSDTQYF.

This sequence joins TRBV19 and TRBJ1-3; 7 bases are a match to TRBD1. The trim removed 5 bases at V and 0 bases at J, leaving 10 bases unmatched. The CDR3 has 17 amino acids. Germline CDR1 reads LNHDA; CDR2 reads SQIVND (reference sequence). CDR3 loop: CASSAYRGDFSGNTIYF. The CDR3 DNA sequence: TGTGCCAGTAGTGCTTACAGGGGCGACTTCTCTGGAAACACCATATATTTT.

The J gene is TRBJ1-1, the V gene TRBV2, with D possibly TRBD1 on 6 matching bases. V was cut by 6 bases and J by 0 bases, with 11 bases left in between. Germline V lookup: CDR1 SNHLY, CDR2 FYNNEI. This CDR3 contains 14 residues. The CDR3 sequence is CASRLGQLNTEAFF. The CDR3 DNA sequence: TGTGCCAGCAGGTTAGGACAGTTGAACACTGAAGCTTTCTTT.

V usage is TRBV18 and J usage is TRBJ2-1; 10 nucleotides align to TRBD2. The CDR3 runs to 15 residues. The V gene's germline CDR1 is KGHSH and CDR2 LQKENI. Trimming cost V 4 bases and J 8 bases; bases outside gene matches: 8. CDR3 DNA sequence: TGTGCCAGCTCACGTAGCGGGGGGTATGTGGATGAGCAGTTCTTC. Protein: CASSRSGGYVDEQFF. The full variable domain, its missing parts supplied by reference TRBV18 and TRBJ2-1, is NAGVMQNPRHLVRRRGQEARLRCSPMKGHSHVYWYRQLPEEGLKFMVYLQKENIIDESGMPKERFSAEFPKEGPSILRIQQVVRGDSAAYFCASSRSGGYVDEQFFGPGTRLTVL.